This entry describes one TCR beta chain. This sample is part of a study of response to subunit inactivated influenza vaccine. From the RT-PCR reads, TCRdb called clonotypes with MiXCR, one entry per CDR3 protein. The table includes some 540,000 distinct CDR3 sequences, under 30% detected once. V gave up 7 bases and J gave up 7 bases, with 19 bases separating them. Germline V gene sequence: CDR1 MDHEN, CDR2 SYDVKM. The CDR3 covers 15 residues. This same sample was also taken into another study, of T cells expressing NK-cell markers. That paper adds: Making the TCR beta cDNA relied on 5'RACE template switching with UMIs. The sequencing cohort of eight donors included seven HCMV-seropositive individuals and one seronegative individual. Of the CD8+ T cell pool in over 5 donors, roughly 1.0-7.5% was accounted for by dominant NKG2C+ clonotypes.

This receptor was obtained from a man aged 50-60 years who received an inactivated influenza vaccine. The chain combines TRBV28 with TRBJ1-4, with D possibly matching TRBD1 (6 bases). The starting material was CD4+ T cells sorted from PBMCs, obtained approximately 13 days after vaccination. CDR3 DNA sequence: TGTGCCAGCACCCCGCGGGGGGGCTGGGGTGAAAAACTGTTTTTT. It is translated as CASTPRGGWGEKLFF.